Each of the 16 T cell receptor beta chains below was sequenced from the same sample in a study. TCRdb reprocessed the RT-PCR reads with MiXCR, giving one entry per CDR3 protein. The sample lists about 700,000 distinct CDR3 sequences, 11% to 15% seen once, with roughly 3.9% in the top ten. What was sequenced was memory CD4+ T cells from blood. The source is a female donor in good health, serving as a healthy control.

The chain is built from TRBV9 and TRBJ2-1; no definite D call. Germline values: CDR1 SGDLS, CDR2 YYNGEE. The ends were cut back, 2 bases at V and 0 bases at J, with 12 bases in the middle. The CDR3 extends over 16 amino acids. DNA for the CDR3: TGTGCCAGCAGCGTGAGGCACCTGAGCTCCTACAATGAGCAGTTCTTC. Translating it yields CASSVRHLSSYNEQFF. Full variable domain (missing parts from reference TRBV9 and TRBJ2-1): DSGVTQTPKHLITATGQRVTLRCSPRSGDLSVYWYQQSLDQGLQFLIQYYNGEERAKGNILERFSAQQFPDLHSELNLSSLELGDSALYFCASSVRHLSSYNEQFFGPGTRLTVL.

V gene TRBV5-1 combines with J gene TRBJ2-1, with a weak D call TRBD1 (5 bases). The CDR3 covers 14 residues. Trimming took 4 bases from V and 7 from J, leaving 15 bases between them. The germline gives CDR1 SGHRS, CDR2 YFSETQ. The DNA for the CDR3 is TGCGCCAGCAGCGGCAGGGAATTGAAGAATGAGCAGTTCTTC. It specifies CASSGRELKNEQFF. Complete variable domain (other parts from reference TRBV5-1 and TRBJ2-1): KAGVTQTPRYLIKTRGQQVTLSCSPISGHRSVSWYQQTPGQGLQFLFEYFSETQRNKGNFPGRFSGRQFSNSRSEMNVSTLELGDSALYLCASSGRELKNEQFFGPGTRLTVL.

This clonotype was detected a few times. This chain links TRBV4-1 with TRBJ2-7; 7 bases match TRBD1. CDR3 length: 15 residues. Germline V gene lookup returns CDR1 MGHRA and CDR2 YSYEKL. With V trimmed by 6 bases and J by 0 bases, 8 bases remained unmatched. Written as DNA, the CDR3 is TGCGCCAGCAGGCAACTAGACAGGGTCTCCTACGAGCAGTACTTC. Residues: CASRQLDRVSYEQYF.

The V gene is TRBV30, the J gene TRBJ2-7, with a possible D match to TRBD1 (6 bases). The CDR3 runs 12 residues. In germline, CDR1 is GTSNPN, CDR2 SVGIG (reference sequence). Between the trimmed V and J ends, which lost 3 bases and 6 bases, there was a span of 12 bases. This CDR3 is CAWRGQWGEQYF. As DNA, the CDR3 is TGTGCCTGGAGGGGACAATGGGGCGAGCAGTACTTC.

This rearrangement joins TRBV18 to TRBJ2-1, with 9 positions matching TRBD2. J lost 6 bases, V lost 0 bases, and 3 bases had no gene match. The CDR3 length is 15 residues. The V gene's germline CDR1 is KGHSH and CDR2 LQKENI. CDR3 amino acids: CASSPPSGGFNEQFF. The CDR3 coding sequence is TGTGCCAGCTCACCACCCAGCGGGGGGTTCAATGAGCAGTTCTTC.

This clonotype occurred many times. The gene calls are TRBV7-2 and TRBJ2-7, with 11 bases lining up with TRBD2. CDR1 and CDR2 (germline): SGHTA, FQGNSA. The length of the CDR3 is 16 residues. V was clipped by 1 base and J by 3 bases; unmatched bases: 5. CDR3 loop: CASSLVAGGSLYEQYF. The CDR3, as DNA: TGTGCCAGCAGCTTAGTAGCGGGAGGGTCCCTCTACGAGCAGTACTTC.

At least ten counts were recorded for this clonotype. The rearrangement links TRBV5-1 to TRBJ2-2, with D tentatively TRBD2 (6 bases). The CDR3 is 15 amino acids. CDR1 is SGHRS and CDR2 is YFSETQ in the germline V gene. V was trimmed by 1 base and J by 2 bases, leaving 9 bases between them. This CDR3 reads CASSLTSRNTGELFF. In nucleotides, the CDR3 is TGCGCCAGCAGCTTGACTAGCAGAAACACCGGGGAGCTGTTTTTT.

The chain recombines TRBV19 with TRBJ2-1, with 7 bases lining up with TRBD1. CDR1 LNHDA and CDR2 SQIVND come from the germline V gene (reference sequence). The J segment lost 2 bases and the V segment lost 5 bases, leaving 9 bases of the junction unmatched. CDR3 length: 16 residues. The CDR3 sequence is CASSQGPGQTYNEQFF. In nucleotides, the CDR3 is TGTGCCAGTAGTCAAGGCCCGGGACAGACCTACAATGAGCAGTTCTTC.

This clonotype was seen only a few times. The V call is TRBV20-1, the J call TRBJ2-1; D is perhaps TRBD2 (5 bases). The CDR3 runs to 17 residues. Trimming pared 0 bases from V and 7 bases from J, leaving 22 bases between. CDR1 DFQATT and CDR2 SNEGSKA come from the germline V gene (reference sequence). CDR3 residues: CSARDFTYFHGLNEQFF. The CDR3 DNA follows: TGCAGTGCTAGAGATTTTACTTATTTTCATGGACTTAATGAGCAGTTCTTC.

Only a few counts were recorded for this clonotype. This rearrangement joins TRBV5-1 to TRBJ1-6; D ambiguous. The germline gives CDR1 SGHRS, CDR2 YFSETQ. The CDR3 is 15 residues long. With 5 bases removed from V and 5 bases from J, the gap between germline ends came to 14 bases. The CDR3 coding sequence is TGCGCCAGCAGTTTCTCCGGACGGGATAATTCACCCCTCCACTTT. Its protein product is CASSFSGRDNSPLHF.

This clonotype showed up just a few times. The chain couples TRBV20-1 to TRBJ1-1; D ambiguous. CDR1 is DFQATT, CDR2 SNEGSKA, per germline (reference sequence). This CDR3 contains 12 residues. V lost 3 bases to trimming and J lost 1 base, with 6 bases between them. CDR3: CSARVENTEAFF. CDR3 DNA sequence: TGCAGTGCTAGGGTAGAGAACACTGAAGCTTTCTTT.

The rearrangement joins TRBV12-3 or TRBV12-4 to TRBJ1-6; 7 nucleotides agree with TRBD1. The CDR3 is made up of 18 amino acids. V lost 5 bases, J lost 0 bases, and 10 bases stayed unmatched. The CDR3 DNA reads as TGTGCCAGCAGTACCAGGGACAGCGCGAGCTCCTATAATTCACCCCTCCACTTT. This encodes CASSTRDSASSYNSPLHF.

Many counts were recorded for this clonotype. The genes are TRBV6-5 and TRBJ1-1; weak D call: TRBD1 (5 bases). Germline lookup yields CDR1 MNHEY and CDR2 SVGAGI. Trimming left V 2 bases short and J 3 bases short, with 7 bases between. The CDR3 has 13 residues. The DNA of the CDR3 is TGTGCCAGCAGTTACCAGGGTGACACTGAAGCTTTCTTT. It is translated as CASSYQGDTEAFF.

The chain combines TRBV30 with TRBJ2-5; D not resolved. CDR3 length equals 12 residues. Trimming removed 3 bases from V and 1 base from J, with 6 bases in between. CDR1 GTSNPN and CDR2 SVGIG come from the germline V gene (reference sequence). CDR3 protein: CAWSTFQETQYF. CDR3 nucleotide sequence: TGTGCCTGGAGCACTTTCCAAGAGACCCAGTACTTC.

The chain uses TRBV20-1 and TRBJ2-2; D is perhaps TRBD1 or TRBD2 (5 bases each). V gave up 3 bases and J gave up 5 bases, with 13 bases separating them. The CDR3 consists of 14 residues. Germline values: CDR1 DFQATT, CDR2 SNEGSKA (reference sequence). CDR3 loop: CSASGTRQTGELFF. The CDR3 DNA reads as TGCAGTGCTAGCGGGACCAGGCAGACCGGGGAGCTGTTTTTT.

This clonotype was found a few times. The chain's CDR3 is CASSGWTSGRVETQYF. The DNA of the CDR3 is TGTGCCAGCAGTGGATGGACTAGCGGGAGGGTAGAGACCCAGTACTTC. This rearrangement joins TRBV28 to TRBJ2-5, with TRBD2 identical over 15 bases. The CDR3 has 16 residues. Trimming at V came to 5 bases and at J to 4 bases, leaving 5 bases not matched to a gene. The germline V gene encodes CDR1 MDHEN and CDR2 SYDVKM. The full variable domain, with the rest looked up from reference TRBV28 and TRBJ2-5, is DVKVTQSSRYLVKRTGEKVFLECVQDMDHENMFWYRQDPGLGLRLIYFSYDVKMKEKGDIPEGYSVSREKKERFSLILESASTNQTSMYLCASSGWTSGRVETQYFGPGTRLLVL.